Following are 24 T cell receptor beta chains from one sample sequenced in a study of T-cell memory formation after mild COVID-19. A single record per CDR3 protein comes from TCRdb applying MiXCR to the 5' RACE reads. The data hold roughly 240,000 distinct CDR3 sequences, with less than 20% observed a single time. The source material was PBMCs or a T cell subset sorted from them (not recorded which). Source of these receptors: an adult woman who had mild COVID-19 (a few samples of this study predate the infection). Cell type and time point are not known.

This clonotype was observed a handful of times. The chain uses TRBV6-6 and TRBJ2-7; D gene ambiguous. This CDR3 region has 13 residues. Germline lookup yields CDR1 MNHNY and CDR2 SVGAGI (reference sequence). V lost 7 bases to trimming and J lost 4 bases, with 14 bases between them. This CDR3 is CASTGPAPYEQYF. CDR3 in DNA: TGTGCCAGCACCGGGCCGGCACCTTACGAGCAGTACTTC.

The rearrangement uses TRBV12-3 or TRBV12-4 and TRBJ1-2; D is unclear. Trimming shortened V by 6 bases and J by 6 bases, and 11 bases separated the two germline ends. This CDR3 has 12 amino acids. CDR3: CASSLSVDGYTF. The CDR3 region has the DNA TGTGCCAGCAGCCTTTCTGTAGATGGCTACACCTTC.

For this clonotype: Its ends do not fully match the called genes, so a read error is possible. This chain links TRBV15 with TRBJ1-2; D unclear. The length of the CDR3 is 11 residues. CDR1 is LNHNV and CDR2 is YYDKDF in the germline V gene (reference sequence). Here the CDR3 reads CATSRVANMIF. DNA of the CDR3: TGTGCCACCAGCAGAGTGGCTAACATGATCTTC.

In its sample, this clonotype was seen a few times. The chain combines TRBV24-1 with TRBJ1-2; 9 nucleotides align to TRBD1. Germline lookup yields CDR1 KGHDR and CDR2 SFDVKD. CDR3 length: 16 residues. V was pared by 4 bases and J by 6 bases, with 11 bases of the junction left unmatched. DNA of the CDR3: TGTGCCACCAGTGAAACCCTCGGACAGGGGACGGATGGCTACACCTTC. It translates to CATSETLGQGTDGYTF.

This clonotype showed up just a few times. CDR3 amino acids: CASSEQGAVQPQHF. The DNA of the CDR3 is TGTGCCAGCAGCGAACAGGGGGCAGTTCAGCCCCAGCATTTT. V usage is TRBV7-9 and J usage is TRBJ1-5; the match to TRBD1 covers 9 bases. Germline V gene data show CDR1 as SEHNR and CDR2 as FQNEAQ (reference sequence). This CDR3 contains 14 residues. The junction had 5 bases not matched to a gene; V was cut back by 5 bases and J by 6 bases. Based on the CDR3 plus reference TRBV7-9 and TRBJ1-5, the full variable domain is DTGVSQNPRHKITKRGQNVTFRCDPISEHNRLYWYRQTLGQGPEFLTYFQNEAQLEKSRLLSDRFSAERPKGSFSTLEIQRTEQGDSAMYLCASSEQGAVQPQHFGDGTRLSIL.

The genes are TRBV7-2 and TRBJ1-1; 11 bases map to TRBD1. The V gene end was trimmed by 5 bases and the J gene end by 7 bases; junction bases not matched to a gene: 9. Germline CDR1 is SGHTA and CDR2 is FQGNSA. CDR3 size: 15 residues. CDR3 loop: CASSLSGTGGNEAFF. DNA for the CDR3: TGTGCCAGCAGCCTCTCCGGGACAGGGGGGAATGAAGCTTTCTTT.

The V gene is TRBV7-2, the J gene TRBJ1-6, with 10 nucleotides matching TRBD1. Trimming at V came to 1 base and at J to 10 bases, leaving 7 bases not matched to a gene. Per germline, CDR1 SGHTA and CDR2 FQGNSA. The length of the CDR3 is 16 residues. CDR3 sequence reads: CASSLVPDRGQSPLHF. The CDR3 coding sequence is TGTGCCAGCAGCTTAGTCCCCGACAGGGGGCAGTCACCCCTCCACTTT. Drawing the rest from reference TRBV7-2 and TRBJ1-6, the complete variable domain is GAGVSQSPSNKVTEKGKDVELRCDPISGHTALYWYRQSLGQGLEFLIYFQGNSAPDKSGLPSDRFSAERTGGSVSTLTIQRTQQEDSAVYLCASSLVPDRGQSPLHFGNGTRLTVT.

This chain joins TRBV4-1 and TRBJ2-3; D might be TRBD1 (5 bases). This CDR3 spans 15 amino acids. Germline values: CDR1 MGHRA, CDR2 YSYEKL. V was trimmed by 1 base and J by 1 base, leaving 9 bases between them. CDR3 amino acids: CASSQVGRGTDTQYF. The DNA for the CDR3 is TGCGCCAGCAGCCAAGTAGGCAGGGGCACAGATACGCAGTATTTT.

This clonotype was detected only a few times. The chain carries TRBV4-1 and TRBJ2-7, with D maybe TRBD2 (6 bases). Germline-derived CDR1 and CDR2 are MGHRA and YSYEKL. V lost 4 bases to trimming and J lost 4 bases, with 20 bases between them. This CDR3 spans 16 amino acids. The CDR3 region has the DNA TGCGCCAGCAGCCGGGGGGATTACAGGTTGACTTACGAGCAGTACTTC. It translates to CASSRGDYRLTYEQYF.

The rearrangement uses TRBV30 and TRBJ2-1; no clear D. Germline V CDR1 and CDR2: GTSNPN, SVGIG (reference sequence). This CDR3 comprises 12 residues. V gave up 2 bases and J gave up 4 bases, with 6 bases separating them. CDR3 DNA: TGTGCCTGGAGTCGCAGGTACAATGAGCAGTTCTTC. Its translation is CAWSRRYNEQFF.

This clonotype was detected a few times. The rearrangement uses TRBV5-1 and TRBJ2-1; D possibly matches TRBD1 or TRBD2 (5 bases each). The length of the CDR3 is 12 residues. Trimming stripped 2 bases from V and 7 bases from J, with 7 bases between. Per the germline V gene, CDR1 is SGHRS and CDR2 is YFSETQ. The CDR3 protein is CASSFEGNEQFF. The CDR3 nucleotides are TGCGCCAGCAGCTTCGAGGGGAATGAGCAGTTCTTC.

The chain recombines TRBV4-1 with TRBJ1-4; a weak D match, TRBD1 (5 bases). The germline V gene has CDR1 MGHRA and CDR2 YSYEKL. The length of the CDR3 is 15 residues. V shed 1 base and J shed 1 base, with 7 bases lying between them. Here the CDR3 DNA reads TGCGCCAGCAGCCAAGCAGGGAGAACTAATGAAAAACTGTTTTTT. This sequence encodes CASSQAGRTNEKLFF.

This clonotype was observed a handful of times. The gene calls are TRBV7-3 and TRBJ2-1, with 15 bases that match TRBD2. This CDR3 contains 19 residues. Germline trimming cut 4 bases from V and 2 bases from J; bases unmatched to any gene: 9. CDR1 is SGHTA and CDR2 is FQGTGA in the germline V gene. DNA for the CDR3: TGTGCCAGCAGCTGGGGGACTAGCGGGGGGACTAGCACCTACAATGAGCAGTTCTTC. Residues: CASSWGTSGGTSTYNEQFF.

This clonotype was counted a few times. V gene TRBV6-5 combines with J gene TRBJ2-6; D is perhaps TRBD1 (7 bases). This CDR3 spans 18 amino acids. CDR1 MNHEY and CDR2 SVGAGI come from the germline V gene. V lost 0 bases and J 2 bases, leaving 14 bases between the germline ends. This CDR3 is CASSYSRQGGAGANVLTF. The DNA for the CDR3 is TGTGCCAGCAGTTACTCGCGTCAGGGGGGTGCTGGGGCCAACGTCCTGACTTTC.

This clonotype was recorded a few times. The chain couples TRBV24-1 to TRBJ2-2; 7 bases are shared with TRBD1. CDR1 and CDR2 (germline): KGHDR, SFDVKD. The CDR3 consists of 19 residues. With 4 bases clipped from V and 2 bases from J, the junction kept 15 bases outside the gene matches. CDR3 coding DNA: TGTGCCACCAGTGAACCGGGACAGACGACTTTCCTTAACACCGGGGAGCTGTTTTTT. Protein sequence: CATSEPGQTTFLNTGELFF.

The chain is built from TRBV6-5 and TRBJ1-2; 7 bases are shared with TRBD1. This CDR3 contains 14 residues. Germline V gene data show CDR1 as MNHEY and CDR2 as SVGAGI. After removal of 6 bases from V and 2 bases from J, the junction contained 6 bases not matched to a gene. The CDR3 DNA is TGTGCCAGCAGAAGACAGGGAAAGAACTATGGCTACACCTTC. Translating gives CASRRQGKNYGYTF.

This clonotype has more than one count but fewer than ten. The CDR3 spells CASSLGPANNSPLHF. CDR3 in DNA: TGCGCCAGCAGCTTGGGCCCGGCCAATAATTCACCCCTCCACTTT. The chain joins TRBV5-1 to TRBJ1-6; D gene ambiguous. Germline assignment: CDR1 SGHRS and CDR2 YFSETQ. Trimming stripped 0 bases from V and 5 bases from J, with 9 bases between. This CDR3 region has 15 residues.

This chain links TRBV20-1 with TRBJ2-5, with TRBD2 matching 16 bases. The CDR3 has 17 amino acids. V was clipped by 4 bases and J by 5 bases; unmatched bases: 10. Germline values: CDR1 DFQATT, CDR2 SNEGSKA (reference sequence). CDR3 DNA: TGCAGTGCTACACCGGGACTAGCGGGAGGGTTTCGGGAGACCCAGTACTTC. It codes for CSATPGLAGGFRETQYF.

There are many counts of this clonotype. The J gene is TRBJ1-5, the V gene TRBV6-5; no clear D. V lost 5 bases to trimming and J lost 4 bases, with 9 bases between them. Germline-derived CDR1 and CDR2 are MNHEY and SVGAGI. The CDR3 consists of 13 residues. In nucleotides, the CDR3 is TGTGCCAGCAGTACCCAGCAAAATCAGCCCCAGCATTTT. It specifies CASSTQQNQPQHF.

Only a few counts were recorded for this clonotype. In nucleotides, the CDR3 is TGTGCCAGCAGTTCCTGGGGGAGGGCCTCCTACAATGAGCAGTTCTTC. Its protein product is CASSSWGRASYNEQFF. V usage is TRBV12-3 or TRBV12-4 and J usage is TRBJ2-1; TRBD2 matches at 7 bases. V was pared by 4 bases and J by 0 bases, with 6 bases of the junction left unmatched. The CDR3 sequence is 16 residues long.

This clonotype was observed a handful of times. The chain has TRBV7-9 and TRBJ1-2, with a possible D match to TRBD1 (5 bases). There are 15 residues in the CDR3. Trimming removed 1 base from V and 4 bases from J, with 13 bases in between. The V gene's germline CDR1 is SEHNR and CDR2 FQNEAQ (reference sequence). The CDR3, as DNA: TGTGCCAGCAGCTTAGTCGGTCAGGGCGGCTATGGCTACACCTTC. Its translation is CASSLVGQGGYGYTF.

This chain joins TRBV12-3 or TRBV12-4 and TRBJ1-1; weak D call: TRBD1 (5 bases). The ends were cut back, 3 bases at V and 5 bases at J, with 10 bases in the middle. The length of the CDR3 is 13 residues. The CDR3 DNA reads as TGTGCCAGCAGTTTGTCACAGGCAACTGAAGCTTTCTTT. Translation gives CASSLSQATEAFF.

This clonotype was detected only a few times. The chain uses TRBV3-1 and TRBJ1-1, with D perhaps TRBD1 (6 bases). The germline V gene has CDR1 LGHDT and CDR2 YNNKEL (reference sequence). V was cut by 3 bases and J by 1 base, with 12 bases left in between. The CDR3 spans 15 residues. Here the CDR3 reads CASSHYRDKNTEAFF. The DNA of the CDR3 is TGTGCCAGCAGCCACTACCGGGACAAGAACACTGAAGCTTTCTTT.

The V call is TRBV29-1, the J call TRBJ1-1; no definite D call. There are 12 residues in the CDR3. Germline loops: CDR1 SQVTM, CDR2 ANQGSEA. Trimming pared 5 bases from V and 1 base from J, leaving 8 bases between. For the CDR3, the DNA is TGCAGCGTTCATGATAGGAACACTGAAGCTTTCTTT. It encodes CSVHDRNTEAFF.